This TCR beta chain derives from a study of OX40 agonist ivuxolimab in advanced cancers. Overall study: Patients enrolled in dose escalation were diagnosed with hepatocellular carcinoma, melanoma, renal cell or head and neck cancer. Whole-study findings and limits: Fewer expanded clones were found on average in CD4+ than in CD8+ T cells.

TCRdb keeps only in-frame clones here, not all; method: immunoSEQ multiplex PCR. The data show tens of thousands of clones, with 94% seen just once and around 10% held by the top ten. This CDR3 has 13 residues. Trimming cost V 2 bases and J 5 bases, with 9 bases left between them. From germline, CDR1 is SEHNR and CDR2 FQNEAQ (reference sequence). Of note for this clone: What it recognizes is unknown.

The rearrangement joins TRBV7-9 to TRBJ1-1; D gene uncertain. The TCR comes from an adult with an advanced solid tumor such as melanoma, head and neck, liver or kidney cancer. The sample consisted of CD4+ or CD8+ T cells sorted from blood, taken in a trial of the OX40 agonist ivuxolimab. CDR3 sequence reads: CASSLIERTEAFF. CDR3 nucleotide sequence: TGTGCCAGCAGCTTAATCGAACGGACTGAAGCTTTCTTT.